The T cell receptor (beta chain) described here comes from a study of blood T cell repertoires in COVID-19. Study information: Sites in the United States, Italy and Spain provided acute and convalescent COVID-19 samples. PBMCs, B-cell-depleted T cells, or T cells were the source of the cDNA or gDNA that made up the material.

The CDR3 consists of 13 residues. CDR1 is KGHSH and CDR2 is LQKENI in the germline V gene. Trimming cost V 2 bases and J 12 bases; bases outside gene matches: 4. Seattle enrolled patients during active infection and tracked them longitudinally. Per the original data handling: Nucleated cell counts were estimated from reference gene primer amplification. The data were produced by immunoSEQ multiplex PCR, yet TCRdb's version contains in-frame clones alone and is incomplete. The V and J calls and the clone size are those of that table, but D and trimming were determined from the DNA. Of approximately 75,000 clones listed, roughly 90% are singletons.

The TCR comes from an elderly man with COVID-19, enrolled during active disease. This chain links TRBV18 with TRBJ1-6, with TRBD1 identical over 7 bases. Sequenced input: peripheral blood. The CDR3 sequence is CASSPGQAIPLHF. The CDR3, as DNA: TGTGCCAGCTCACCAGGACAGGCGATACCCCTCCACTTT.